One sample yielded the 25 T cell receptor beta chains listed below, sequenced in a study of blood T cell repertoires in COVID-19. Only in-frame clones appear in the TCRdb table, and some are missing; sequencing was by immunoSEQ multiplex PCR. Among 200,000 to 300,000 clones listed, about 80% were seen once. The sequenced sample was peripheral blood. These receptors were taken from a woman aged 80 or over with acute or convalescent COVID-19.

The chain is built from TRBV28 and TRBJ1-1; 7 nucleotides match TRBD1. The CDR3 has 13 residues. With V trimmed by 8 bases and J by 1 base, 4 bases remained unmatched. Per germline, CDR1 MDHEN and CDR2 SYDVKM. The CDR3 bases are TGTGCCAGCCTGACAGGGAAGAACACTGAAGCTTTCTTT. Encoded protein: CASLTGKNTEAFF.

The chain recombines TRBV18 with TRBJ2-7; a possible D gene is TRBD1 (5 bases). There are 14 residues in the CDR3. CDR1 is KGHSH, CDR2 LQKENI, per germline. Trimming shortened V by 2 bases and J by 2 bases, and 10 bases separated the two germline ends. Here the CDR3 reads CASSPSREAYEQYF. The CDR3 DNA sequence: TGTGCCAGCTCACCAAGCAGGGAAGCCTACGAGCAGTACTTC.

J is TRBJ2-5 and V is TRBV29-1; 7 positions agree with TRBD2. V lost 1 base and J lost 4; bases outside the gene matches: 3. Germline V CDR1 and CDR2: SQVTM, ANQGSEA. This CDR3 contains 13 residues. Written as DNA, the CDR3 is TGCAGCGTTGAAGCCCAGCGGGGAGAGACCCAGTACTTC. It codes for CSVEAQRGETQYF.

The J gene is TRBJ1-5, the V gene TRBV19, with 8 bases that match TRBD1. Germline lookup yields CDR1 LNHDA and CDR2 SQIVND (reference sequence). J lost 0 bases, V lost 4 bases, and 11 bases had no gene match. The CDR3 is 18 residues long. The chain's CDR3 is CASSTSKGTGYSNQPQHF. The CDR3 region has the DNA TGTGCCAGTAGTACGTCGAAAGGGACAGGCTATAGCAATCAGCCCCAGCATTTT.

The gene calls are TRBV27 and TRBJ2-1, with 8 bases lining up with TRBD1. The CDR3 extends over 13 amino acids. The ends lost 6 bases at V and 10 bases at J; junction bases unmatched: 8. Germline assignment: CDR1 MNHEY and CDR2 SMNVEV (reference sequence). The CDR3 is CASRPGGRGEQFF. For the CDR3, the DNA is TGTGCCAGCAGACCAGGGGGCCGGGGGGAGCAGTTCTTC.

This chain uses TRBV5-6 with TRBJ2-3; 8 nucleotides agree with TRBD2. Looked up from germline, CDR1 is SGHDT and CDR2 is YYEEEE. V trimming: 0 bases; J trimming: 3 bases; junction bases outside the gene matches: 0. The CDR3 loop spans 14 amino acids. In DNA form, the CDR3 reads TGTGCCAGCAGCTTGGGCGGGGGGACAGATACGCAGTATTTT. Translated, it gives CASSLGGGTDTQYF.

This rearrangement joins TRBV19 to TRBJ2-3, with 10 bases lining up with TRBD2. V was clipped by 4 bases and J by 6 bases; unmatched bases: 7. Germline V gene sequence: CDR1 LNHDA, CDR2 SQIVND (reference sequence). This CDR3 contains 15 residues. CDR3 sequence (DNA): TGTGCCAGTAGTACGACTAGCGGGTCCCCCGATACGCAGTATTTT. Its translation is CASSTTSGSPDTQYF. Full variable domain (missing parts from reference TRBV19 and TRBJ2-3): DGGITQSPKYLFRKEGQNVTLSCEQNLNHDAMYWYRQDPGQGLRLIYYSQIVNDFQKGDIAEGYSVSREKKESFPLTVTSAQKNPTAFYLCASSTTSGSPDTQYFGPGTRLTVL.

This chain uses TRBV6-5 with TRBJ2-7; 9 bases match TRBD1. Per the germline V gene, CDR1 is MNHEY and CDR2 is SVGAGI. This CDR3 is 14 amino acids long. V lost 7 bases, J lost 4 bases, and 8 bases stayed unmatched. The CDR3 coding sequence is TGTGCCAGCACTAGGACAGGGGAGGAATACGAGCAGTACTTC. Protein product: CASTRTGEEYEQYF.

This clone turned up a few times. This chain connects TRBV7-9 to TRBJ1-5; 9 nucleotides line up with TRBD1. J was trimmed by 2 bases and V by 5 bases; bases with no gene match: 4. The CDR3 consists of 15 residues. Germline V gene lookup returns CDR1 SEHNR and CDR2 FQNEAQ (reference sequence). CDR3 coding DNA: TGTGCCAGCAGCCCACAGGGGGCAGGCAATCAGCCCCAGCATTTT. Its translation is CASSPQGAGNQPQHF.

The chain recombines TRBV28 with TRBJ2-7; 7 bases align to TRBD1. Looked up from germline, CDR1 is MDHEN and CDR2 is SYDVKM. CDR3 length: 14 residues. The V gene end was trimmed by 5 bases and the J gene end by 0 bases; junction bases not matched to a gene: 4. The CDR3 reads CASSPQGNSYEQYF. CDR3 nucleotide sequence: TGTGCCAGCAGTCCACAGGGGAACTCCTACGAGCAGTACTTC. Based on the CDR3 plus reference TRBV28 and TRBJ2-7, the full variable domain is DVKVTQSSRYLVKRTGEKVFLECVQDMDHENMFWYRQDPGLGLRLIYFSYDVKMKEKGDIPEGYSVSREKKERFSLILESASTNQTSMYLCASSPQGNSYEQYFGPGTRLTVT.

This clone was counted a single time. The genes are TRBV10-3 and TRBJ1-2, with a tentative D call TRBD1 (5 bases). This CDR3 is 16 amino acids long. The V gene's germline CDR1 is ENHRY and CDR2 SYGVKD. Trimming pared 4 bases from V and 2 bases from J, leaving 17 bases between. The CDR3 region is CAISAGGREGNYGYTF. As DNA, the CDR3 is TGTGCCATCAGTGCCGGGGGGAGGGAAGGAAACTATGGCTACACCTTC.

This chain uses TRBV4-2 with TRBJ1-3; 8 bases line up with TRBD1. This CDR3 spans 18 amino acids. V trimming: 3 bases; J trimming: 9 bases; junction bases outside the gene matches: 19. Germline V CDR1 and CDR2: LGHNA, YNFKEQ. DNA for the CDR3: TGTGCCAGCAGCCACCCAGCCCCCTTGACAGGGGAGAGTGGCACCATATATTTT. Amino acids: CASSHPAPLTGESGTIYF.

The chain recombines TRBV28 with TRBJ1-2; possible D gene TRBD1, 5 bases. V gave up 2 bases and J gave up 6 bases, with 7 bases separating them. CDR1 MDHEN and CDR2 SYDVKM come from the germline V gene. The CDR3 totals 12 residues. The CDR3 region has the DNA TGTGCCAGCAGTTTAGAAGGGGATGGCTACACCTTC. As protein: CASSLEGDGYTF.

The V call is TRBV9, the J call TRBJ2-1; a weak D match, TRBD1 (5 bases). Germline loops: CDR1 SGDLS, CDR2 YYNGEE. V dropped 7 bases and J dropped 4 bases, with 21 bases sitting between them. The CDR3 is 16 residues long. In DNA form, the CDR3 reads TGTGCCAGCCGACCTCCGGGCCAAGGGGCGTACAATGAGCAGTTCTTC. It encodes CASRPPGQGAYNEQFF.

This clone was seen only once. The CDR3 loop reads CASSQGQGAKNYGYTF. The DNA for the CDR3 is TGTGCCAGCAGTCAAGGACAGGGGGCGAAAAACTATGGCTACACCTTC. V and J are TRBV6-6 and TRBJ1-2, with 11 bases lining up with TRBD1. The CDR3 has 16 residues. Germline V gives CDR1 MNHNY, CDR2 SVGAGI (reference sequence). Trimming cost V 5 bases and J 2 bases; bases outside gene matches: 7.

The chain uses TRBV5-1 and TRBJ1-2; 7 nucleotides agree with TRBD1. This CDR3 region has 15 residues. Germline assignment: CDR1 SGHRS and CDR2 YFSETQ. V lost 4 bases and J lost 0; bases outside the gene matches: 6. Written as DNA, the CDR3 is TGCGCCAGCAGCGTGGGACAGATTTCTAACTATGGCTACACCTTC. The encoded protein is CASSVGQISNYGYTF.

V gene TRBV2 combines with J gene TRBJ1-2; no reliable D call. Germline lookup yields CDR1 SNHLY and CDR2 FYNNEI. This CDR3 has 17 residues. V was trimmed by 3 bases and J by 0 bases, leaving 17 bases between them. CDR3 sequence: CASSDQRGGVPNYGYTF. CDR3 nucleotide sequence: TGTGCCAGCAGTGATCAACGTGGAGGAGTCCCTAACTATGGCTACACCTTC.

The chain is built from TRBV5-8 and TRBJ1-1, with a tentative D call TRBD1 (5 bases). V lost 1 base, J lost 4 bases, and 11 bases lay in between. Germline-derived CDR1 and CDR2 are SGHTS and YDEGEE. The CDR3 spans 14 residues. DNA of the CDR3: TGTGCCAGCAGCTTGATAGGGGCCATCACTGAAGCTTTCTTT. Protein: CASSLIGAITEAFF.

V is TRBV12-3 or TRBV12-4 and J is TRBJ2-1; D is possibly TRBD2 (5 bases). The V end lost 6 bases, the J end lost 8 bases, and 14 bases lay between the germline ends. The CDR3 is 13 residues long. CDR3 bases: TGTGCCAGCAGACGAGGGCGCATTGATGAGCAGTTCTTC. This translates into CASRRGRIDEQFF.

The chain couples TRBV5-1 to TRBJ2-1; 9 nucleotides agree with TRBD1. The ends lost 0 bases at V and 5 bases at J; junction bases unmatched: 9. The CDR3 extends over 17 amino acids. Per the germline V gene, CDR1 is SGHRS and CDR2 is YFSETQ. CDR3 sequence (DNA): TGCGCCAGCAGCTTGGAAGGTATGGACAGGGGAAACAATGAGCAGTTCTTC. It yields the protein CASSLEGMDRGNNEQFF. Looking up the rest from reference TRBV5-1 and TRBJ2-1 gives the full variable domain: KAGVTQTPRYLIKTRGQQVTLSCSPISGHRSVSWYQQTPGQGLQFLFEYFSETQRNKGNFPGRFSGRQFSNSRSEMNVSTLELGDSALYLCASSLEGMDRGNNEQFFGPGTRLTVL.

The chain recombines TRBV7-2 with TRBJ1-2; 8 bases map to TRBD1. J was trimmed by 5 bases and V by 2 bases; bases with no gene match: 10. This CDR3 spans 16 amino acids. CDR1 is SGHTA and CDR2 is FQGNSA in the germline V gene. The CDR3 spells CASSLPSGTGGYGYTF. The DNA for the CDR3 is TGTGCCAGCAGCTTACCCTCCGGGACAGGAGGTTATGGCTACACCTTC.

This clone was seen only once. The chain has TRBV7-2 and TRBJ2-7, with no clear D. CDR1 SGHTA and CDR2 FQGNSA come from the germline V gene. The V gene lost 2 bases and the J gene lost 3 bases, with 8 bases spanning the gap. CDR3 length: 13 amino acids. The CDR3 loop is CASSLTVNYEQYF. The CDR3 DNA reads TGTGCCAGCAGCTTAACAGTAAACTACGAGCAGTACTTC.

The chain couples TRBV5-1 to TRBJ1-4; D remains unclear. The CDR3 runs 13 residues. Trimming stripped 4 bases from V and 8 bases from J, with 12 bases between. In germline, CDR1 is SGHRS, CDR2 YFSETQ. CDR3 bases: TGCGCCAGCAGCCGGGCGGAGGGCGAAAAACTGTTTTTT. Residues: CASSRAEGEKLFF.

This chain uses TRBV6-6 with TRBJ2-2; D may be TRBD2 (5 bases). V gave up 6 bases and J gave up 7 bases, with 9 bases separating them. CDR1 and CDR2 from the germline V gene are MNHNY and SVGAGI (reference sequence). The CDR3 length is 12 residues. The CDR3 spells CASRLAGGELFF. Here the CDR3 DNA reads TGTGCCAGCAGGCTAGCAGGCGGGGAGCTGTTTTTT.

The chain uses TRBV9 and TRBJ2-3; 10 bases align to TRBD2. J lost 3 bases, V lost 4 bases, and 5 bases had no gene match. CDR1 and CDR2 from the germline V gene are SGDLS and YYNGEE. This CDR3 is 15 amino acids long. CDR3: CASSTPSGGTDTQYF. The CDR3, as DNA: TGTGCCAGCAGCACCCCTAGCGGGGGTACAGATACGCAGTATTTT.